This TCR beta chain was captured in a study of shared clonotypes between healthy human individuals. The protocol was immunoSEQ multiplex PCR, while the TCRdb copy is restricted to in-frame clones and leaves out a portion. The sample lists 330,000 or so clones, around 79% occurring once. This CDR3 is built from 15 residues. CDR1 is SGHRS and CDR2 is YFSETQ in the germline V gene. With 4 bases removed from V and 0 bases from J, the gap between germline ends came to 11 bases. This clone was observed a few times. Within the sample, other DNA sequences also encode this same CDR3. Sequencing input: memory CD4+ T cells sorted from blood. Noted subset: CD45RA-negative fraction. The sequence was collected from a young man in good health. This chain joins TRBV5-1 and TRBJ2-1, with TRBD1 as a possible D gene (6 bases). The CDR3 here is CASSLEGGSYNEQFF. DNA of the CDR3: TGCGCCAGCAGCCTGGAAGGGGGCTCCTACAATGAGCAGTTCTTC.